These T cell receptor beta chains were read from a single sample in a study of blood T cell repertoires in COVID-19. Assay used: immunoSEQ multiplex PCR; TCRdb lists only in-frame clones, some missing. The sample holds about 72,000 clones, 86% seen once. Sequencing used peripheral blood. The receptors stem from a man between 65 and 80 years old with active or convalescent COVID-19. CDR3s leave out the opening cysteine and the closing phenylalanine or tryptophan. The order of the fields is V gene, J gene, CDR3 protein.

TRBV28	TRBJ1-1	ASSSTGLNTEAF
TRBV7-2	TRBJ2-3	ASSLVAGGGDTQY
TRBV5-4	TRBJ2-1	ASSFSAGAEFEQF
TRBV7-2	TRBJ1-5	ASSLAFSNQPQH
TRBV9	TRBJ1-1	ASSVRAGGRGYYPGQDTEAF
TRBV12-3/TRBV12-4	TRBJ1-3	ASSLGQVIY
TRBV30	TRBJ2-3	AWSHGLAGQDTQY
TRBV6-1	TRBJ1-5	ASSEGQNSNQPQH
TRBV7-6	TRBJ2-1	ASSLTGFGDNEQF
TRBV27	TRBJ1-4	ASSLFNPSSEKLF
TRBV6-6	TRBJ1-2	ASKAGYGYT
TRBV3-1/TRBV3-2	TRBJ2-5	ASSLLRPGTSGSYQETQY
TRBV3-1/TRBV3-2	TRBJ2-7	ASSQGASGTGAYEQY
TRBV28	TRBJ2-1	ASSPPGLAGAYNEQF
TRBV12-3/TRBV12-4	TRBJ1-6	ASSRDGPLH
TRBV3-1/TRBV3-2	TRBJ1-1	ASSQGTGGGWMGAF
TRBV4-2	TRBJ2-1	ASSLRPYGNEQF
TRBV5-1	TRBJ2-7	ASSLGQGGEQY
TRBV9	TRBJ2-1	ASNMGGRGGDEQF
TRBV6-5	TRBJ1-5	ASSSGTGLGQPQH
TRBV28	TRBJ2-4	ASSLWGAGTKNIQY
TRBV6-6	TRBJ2-7	ASRRPTSGRAAYEQY
TRBV28	TRBJ2-7	ASSTGQGPLEQY
TRBV27	TRBJ2-7	ASTPTGSGEQY
TRBV27	TRBJ2-1	APPYDSYNEQF
TRBV2	TRBJ2-2	ASSSGGNTGELF
TRBV5-1	TRBJ2-5	ASSLGAGLETQY